Following are 10 T cell receptor beta chains from one sample sequenced in a study of blood T cell repertoires in COVID-19. TCRdb's table, derived via immunoSEQ multiplex PCR, lists solely in-frame clones and lacks some. The sample has roughly 270,000 clones; 85% are singletons. Sequencing input: PBMCs or T cells enriched from blood (not recorded which). Receptors originate from a woman aged 45-65 years who had recovered from COVID-19.

The chain recombines TRBV10-1 with TRBJ1-1; TRBD1 matches at 7 bases. The germline V gene has CDR1 WNHNN and CDR2 SYGVQD (reference sequence). Germline trimming cut 6 bases from V and 0 bases from J; bases unmatched to any gene: 7. The CDR3 has 15 residues. In DNA, the CDR3 is TGCGCCAGCAGCCCGGACAGGACCTTGAACACTGAAGCTTTCTTT. Translation: CASSPDRTLNTEAFF.

The rearrangement links TRBV5-6 to TRBJ1-6; 8 positions agree with TRBD1. J gave up 4 bases and V 4 bases, and 7 bases lay outside the gene matches. The CDR3 is made up of 16 amino acids. Germline-derived CDR1 and CDR2 are SGHDT and YYEEEE. The chain's CDR3 is CASSATGDPYNSPLHF. The CDR3 nucleotides read TGTGCCAGCAGCGCGACAGGGGACCCTTATAATTCACCCCTCCACTTT.

The chain carries TRBV11-2 and TRBJ2-6, with 8 bases that match TRBD2. Looked up from germline, CDR1 is SGHAT and CDR2 is FQNNGV. Losses at the gene ends were 5 bases for V and 2 bases for J; bases not matched to a gene: 2. The CDR3 extends over 15 amino acids. The CDR3 loop reads CASSPGGAGANVLTF. CDR3 bases: TGTGCCAGCAGCCCCGGGGGGGCTGGGGCCAACGTCCTGACTTTC.

J is TRBJ2-2 and V is TRBV19; 8 bases fit TRBD1. Germline CDR1 LNHDA, CDR2 SQIVND (reference sequence). There are 13 residues in the CDR3. The V segment lost 9 bases and the J segment 7 bases; nucleotides outside the gene matches: 7. The CDR3 DNA sequence: TGTGCCAGCAGGACAGGGTGGTACGGGGAGCTGTTTTTT. It translates to CASRTGWYGELFF.

The rearrangement uses TRBV5-6 and TRBJ2-7; 8 bases match TRBD1. Germline trimming cut 2 bases from V and 6 bases from J; bases unmatched to any gene: 4. Germline V gene sequence: CDR1 SGHDT, CDR2 YYEEEE. The CDR3 covers 13 residues. CDR3 residues: CASSFSGGGEQYF. The CDR3 DNA follows: TGTGCCAGCAGCTTCTCAGGGGGCGGCGAGCAGTACTTC.

The rearrangement links TRBV2 to TRBJ1-1; D perhaps matches TRBD1 (5 bases). The CDR3 loop spans 13 amino acids. CDR1 is SNHLY, CDR2 FYNNEI, per germline. Deletions cut 3 bases from V and 8 bases from J, with 13 bases between. CDR3 nucleotides: TGTGCCAGCAGTGACCGCAGGGAGGGAGAAGCTTTCTTT. Translation gives CASSDRREGEAFF.

CDR3 DNA sequence: TGCAGCGTTGAAAAGGGGGACAATGAGCAGTTCTTC. Encoded protein: CSVEKGDNEQFF. The V gene is TRBV29-1, the J gene TRBJ2-1, with a tentative D call TRBD1 (6 bases). V lost 2 bases, J lost 5 bases, and 7 bases lay in between. The CDR3 spans 12 residues. The V gene's germline CDR1 is SQVTM and CDR2 ANQGSEA.

This chain links TRBV11-2 with TRBJ2-1, with TRBD2 matching over 7 bases. The trim removed 5 bases at V and 7 bases at J, leaving 14 bases unmatched. The CDR3 runs to 16 residues. Germline V lookup: CDR1 SGHAT, CDR2 FQNNGV. The DNA of the CDR3 is TGTGCCAGCAGCCCTAATTCGGGGGGTAGTGTGAATGAGCAGTTCTTC. Its translation: CASSPNSGGSVNEQFF.

V gene TRBV4-2 combines with J gene TRBJ2-2; D remains ambiguous. The CDR3 is 16 residues long. V was clipped by 4 bases and J by 0 bases, with 12 bases between them. CDR1 and CDR2 from the germline V gene are LGHNA and YNFKEQ. DNA for the CDR3: TGTGCCAGCAGCCGCGAGGAGCGTTCGAACACCGGGGAGCTGTTTTTT. This translates into CASSREERSNTGELFF.

V and J are TRBV7-2 and TRBJ1-6; no firm D call. The V end lost 0 bases, the J end lost 5 bases, and 11 bases lay between the germline ends. Germline loops: CDR1 SGHTA, CDR2 FQGNSA. The CDR3 spans 16 residues. The CDR3 here is CASSLAIGLNNSPLHF. The CDR3 DNA sequence: TGTGCCAGCAGCTTAGCGATCGGACTGAATAATTCACCCCTCCACTTT.